Listed below are T cell receptor beta chains from one sample, sequenced in a study of cytotoxic CD8 clonotypes in ibrutinib-treated CLL. Measured with immunoSEQ multiplex PCR; TCRdb has only the in-frame clones, and not every one. The repertoire holds 110,000 to 150,000 clones, 76% seen once, with about 5% in the top ten. The sample here was PBMCs, taken after 24 months of ibrutinib treatment. Receptors were obtained from a human donor with chronic lymphocytic leukemia. Each CDR3 is given with its conserved first and last residue. The order of the fields is D gene, CDR3 length, J gene, V gene, clone size, CDR3 protein, CDR3 DNA. The D gene is left open where the match is weak. Expanded clones get a size class; other rows say once, few or many, or leave the size out.

TRBD1,16,TRBJ1-6,TRBV30,NA,CAWSARGGSANSPLHF,TGTGCCTGGAGCGCCCGAGGGGGCTCGGCTAATTCACCCCTCCACTTT
NA,15,TRBJ2-6,TRBV7-3,NA,CASSPDRPGANVLTF,TGTGCCAGCAGCCCCGACAGACCTGGGGCCAACGTCCTGACTTTC
NA,15,TRBJ2-4,TRBV5-1,NA,CASGSGIGGKNIQYF,TGCGCCAGCGGCTCCGGAATCGGGGGAAAAAACATTCAGTACTTC
NA,14,TRBJ2-2,TRBV6-6,NA,CASSQAGGGGELFF,TGTGCCAGCAGTCAGGCCGGAGGCGGCGGGGAGCTGTTTTTT
NA,15,TRBJ1-3,TRBV5-1,NA,CASSLGGQPRNTIYF,TGCGCCAGCAGCTTGGGAGGACAGCCTCGAAACACCATATATTTT
TRBD2,17,TRBJ2-7,TRBV4-2,NA,CASSQAPGGGPVDEQYF,TGTGCCAGCAGCCAAGCCCCCGGGGGGGGGCCGGTCGACGAGCAGTACTTC
TRBD2,14,TRBJ2-2,TRBV18,NA,CASSPLLAAGELFF,TGTGCCAGCTCACCATTACTAGCGGCCGGGGAGCTGTTTTTT
NA,16,TRBJ1-6,TRBV7-8,NA,CASSLGRGENNSPLHF,TGTGCCAGCAGCTTAGGCAGGGGCGAGAATAATTCACCCCTCCACTTT
TRBD2,14,TRBJ2-3,TRBV7-9,NA,CASPPGGSSDTQYF,TGTGCCAGTCCCCCGGGGGGGTCCTCGGATACGCAGTATTTT
TRBD1,16,TRBJ2-3,TRBV7-8,NA,CASSLVPDRGRNTQYF,TGTGCCAGCAGCTTAGTACCGGACAGGGGGCGAAATACGCAGTATTTT
NA,14,TRBJ1-1,TRBV25-1,NA,CASSDWGFGTEAFF,TGTGCCAGCAGTGATTGGGGGTTCGGGACTGAAGCTTTCTTT
NA,14,TRBJ2-5,TRBV7-7,NA,CASSRQGHQETQYF,TGTGCCAGCAGCCGGCAGGGGCACCAAGAGACCCAGTACTTC
NA,14,TRBJ1-4,TRBV28,few,CASSPGTANEKLFF,TGTGCCAGCAGTCCCGGGACGGCAAATGAAAAACTGTTTTTT
NA,16,TRBJ2-7,TRBV25-1,NA,CASSPNRATSSYEQYF,TGTGCCAGCAGCCCGAATCGGGCTACAAGCTCCTACGAGCAGTACTTC
NA,13,TRBJ2-1,TRBV5-1,NA,CASSPRGWDEQFF,TGCGCCAGCAGCCCCCGGGGGTGGGATGAGCAGTTCTTC
TRBD1,14,TRBJ2-7,TRBV28,NA,CASSHTRGTYEQYF,TGTGCCAGCAGCCACACCAGGGGGACCTACGAGCAGTACTTC
NA,16,TRBJ2-2,TRBV25-1,NA,CASRGGEARWGGELFF,TGTGCCAGCAGAGGGGGGGAGGCCCGATGGGGCGGGGAGCTGTTTTTT
NA,15,TRBJ2-1,TRBV18,NA,CASSLQGPPYNEQFF,TGTGCCAGCTCTCTTCAGGGTCCGCCCTACAATGAGCAGTTCTTC
NA,14,TRBJ1-3,TRBV13,NA,CASSLGGPGNTIYF,TGTGCCAGCAGCTTAGGGGGCCCTGGAAACACCATATATTTT
NA,13,TRBJ1-6,TRBV6-4,NA,CASSESPGSPLHF,TGTGCCAGCAGTGAGTCCCCGGGGTCACCCCTCCACTTT
NA,13,TRBJ2-7,TRBV7-3,NA,CASSFTGFHEQYF,TGTGCCAGCAGCTTTACAGGGTTCCACGAGCAGTACTTC
NA,12,TRBJ2-7,TRBV6-5,NA,CASGGAEYEQYF,TGTGCCAGCGGGGGGGCAGAATACGAGCAGTACTTC
NA,12,TRBJ2-2,TRBV6-5,NA,CASSSPRGELFF,TGTGCCAGCAGTTCCCCCCGCGGGGAGCTGTTTTTT
NA,12,TRBJ2-3,TRBV7-9,NA,CASSYPPDTQYF,TGTGCCAGCAGCTATCCCCCGGATACGCAGTATTTT
NA,13,TRBJ2-3,TRBV19,NA,CATLRTQGDTQYF,TGTGCCACCCTCAGGACACAAGGTGATACGCAGTATTTT
TRBD1,14,TRBJ1-1,TRBV19,NA,CASRGDRMNTEAFF,TGTGCCAGTAGGGGGGACAGAATGAACACTGAAGCTTTCTTT
NA,14,TRBJ2-7,TRBV5-1,NA,CASSLGSGDYEQYF,TGCGCCAGCAGCTTGGGTAGCGGAGACTACGAGCAGTACTTC
TRBD2,14,TRBJ2-5,TRBV28,NA,CASSPSGRSETQYF,TGTGCCAGCAGCCCTAGCGGGAGGAGCGAGACCCAGTACTTC